These 28 T cell receptor beta chains share one sample of origin, sequenced in a study of post-analysis software for immune sequencing data (dated by TCRdb to the mid-2010s). Study-level results and caveats: Patients showed significantly higher frequencies than controls for about 5 TRBV segments, among them TRBV5-6, TRBV5-1 and TRBV20-1.

These receptors lack a known antigen. Receptors were amplified or captured by PCR. The sequencer was an Illumina HiSeq 2500. Unique molecular identifiers were incorporated into TCR beta cDNA libraries to reduce PCR and sequencing biases. The public reads were run again by TCRdb, first through fastp at Q25 and then through MiXCR, and only productive beta chains were kept. Each entry merges the rows of one CDR3 protein and shows their most common DNA and genes. The sample has a few hundred thousand distinct CDR3 sequences on record, 30% to 45% of them singletons. The top ten clonotypes cover 4% to 6% of the sample. The sequenced sample was blood. Receptors were obtained from a girl between 10 and 17 years old with multiple sclerosis.

The table lists this clonotype with a count of one. This chain links TRBV6-6 with TRBJ2-7; 12 nucleotides agree with TRBD2. The J call could be wrong; TRBJ2-5 is a better fit for the DNA end. The germline V gene has CDR1 MNHNY and CDR2 SVGAGI (reference sequence). The CDR3 loop spans 17 amino acids. In nucleotides, the CDR3 is TGTGCCAGCAGTTACTCGACCGGACTAGCGGGACGGGAGACCCAGTACTTC. Protein: CASSYSTGLAGRETQYF.

This rearrangement joins TRBV20-1 to TRBJ1-5; TRBD1 agrees at 11 bases. The CDR3 has 13 residues. The V gene end was trimmed by 8 bases and the J gene end by 7 bases; junction bases not matched to a gene: 7. Germline CDR1 DFQATT, CDR2 SNEGSKA (reference sequence). CDR3 nucleotides: TGCAGTCTAAGGGGACAGGGGGGACAGCCCCAGCATTTT. Its translation is CSLRGQGGQPQHF.

At least ten counts were recorded for this clonotype. The chain employs TRBV5-6 and TRBJ1-4; possible D gene TRBD1, 5 bases. Trimming stripped 4 bases from V and 5 bases from J, with 18 bases between. From germline, CDR1 is SGHDT and CDR2 YYEEEE. This CDR3 comprises 16 residues. The DNA of the CDR3 is TGTGCCAGCAGCACAAAACCGGGACCGTGGAATGAAAAACTGTTTTTT. Its translation: CASSTKPGPWNEKLFF.

V is TRBV2 and J is TRBJ2-7, with 8 bases identical to TRBD1. The germline CDR1 and CDR2 sequences are SNHLY and FYNNEI. This CDR3 has 13 amino acids. With V trimmed by 8 bases and J by 2 bases, 5 bases remained unmatched. Here the CDR3 DNA reads TGTGCCAGCTCCCGACAGGGGCCCTACGAGCAGTACTTC. This sequence encodes CASSRQGPYEQYF.

Details on this clonotype: With a much larger clone just one base away, this may be a read error. The V call is TRBV24-1, the J call TRBJ1-2, with unresolved D. The CDR3 consists of 13 residues. CDR1 is KGHDR, CDR2 SFDVKD, per germline. CDR3 in amino acids: CTTSLDGNYGYTF. The CDR3 DNA follows: TGTACCACCAGTCTGGACGGAAACTATGGCTACACCTTC.

This clonotype was seen repeatedly, ten times or more. The chain has TRBV10-3 and TRBJ2-3; a possible D gene is TRBD1 (5 bases). The germline V gene has CDR1 ENHRY and CDR2 SYGVKD. Trimming shortened V by 6 bases and J by 2 bases, and 9 bases separated the two germline ends. CDR3 length: 13 residues. This chain's CDR3 is CAIRDGATDTQYF. CDR3 nucleotide sequence: TGTGCCATCAGGGATGGGGCCACAGATACGCAGTATTTT.

This clonotype appeared many times. The chain is built from TRBV6-2 or TRBV6-3 and TRBJ2-1; D is undetermined. Deletions cut 0 bases from V and 8 bases from J, with 11 bases between. The CDR3 is made up of 14 amino acids. Germline CDR1 MNHEY, CDR2 SVGEGT. This CDR3 reads CASSYSSLVHEQFF. Written as DNA, the CDR3 is TGTGCCAGCAGTTACTCTAGTTTAGTTCATGAGCAGTTCTTC.

This chain connects TRBV12-3 or TRBV12-4 to TRBJ2-5; D is ambiguous. V shed 6 bases and J shed 5 bases, with 19 bases lying between them. This CDR3 has 15 residues. The CDR3 spells CASSSTPGFGETQYF. The CDR3, as DNA: TGTGCCAGCAGCTCTACTCCCGGGTTCGGGGAGACCCAGTACTTC.

This chain connects TRBV20-1 to TRBJ2-7; 9 nucleotides match TRBD2. The CDR3 has 14 amino acids. Germline CDR1 reads DFQATT; CDR2 reads SNEGSKA (reference sequence). V lost 3 bases and J lost 3; bases outside the gene matches: 6. The CDR3 protein is CSASQAGGIYEQYF. The CDR3 nucleotides read TGCAGTGCTAGCCAGGCGGGAGGGATCTACGAGCAGTACTTC.

This clonotype was found a few times. The CDR3 region has the DNA TGCGCCAGCAGCGACCCTCAGGGGGCCCTAGGTGTACACAATGAGCAGTTCTTC. It encodes CASSDPQGALGVHNEQFF. The chain links TRBV4-1 to TRBJ2-1, with 8 bases aligning to TRBD1. Trimming at V came to 5 bases and at J to 5 bases, leaving 17 bases not matched to a gene. The CDR3 extends over 18 amino acids. The germline V gene encodes CDR1 MGHRA and CDR2 YSYEKL.

This clonotype was observed a single time. The chain employs TRBV6-1 and TRBJ1-3; maybe TRBD1 (6 bases). Trimming cost V 7 bases and J 0 bases, with 19 bases left between them. Germline V gene sequence: CDR1 MNHNS, CDR2 SASEGT. The length of the CDR3 is 17 residues. CDR3 DNA sequence: TGTGCCAGCACGATCTCACAGGGTGGCAGCTCTGGAAACACCATATATTTT. The encoded protein is CASTISQGGSSGNTIYF.

In its sample, this clonotype was seen many times. The chain carries TRBV10-3 and TRBJ2-7, with D perhaps TRBD1 (6 bases). V gave up 8 bases and J gave up 0 bases, with 17 bases separating them. This CDR3 is built from 15 residues. Germline-derived CDR1 and CDR2 are ENHRY and SYGVKD. CDR3 coding DNA: TGTGCCATCGCGGACAGCGGCTCGAGCTCCTACGAGCAGTACTTC. Residues: CAIADSGSSSYEQYF.

This clonotype was found many times. This chain uses TRBV7-2 with TRBJ1-5; TRBD1 aligns across 12 bases. Trimming took 4 bases from V and 6 from J; bases not matched to a gene: 10. Germline CDR1 is SGHTA and CDR2 is FQGNSA. The CDR3 runs to 17 residues. CDR3 nucleotides: TGTGCCAGCAGCTCCGGGACAGGGGGCGCGAGGAGTCAGCCCCAGCATTTT. Translation gives CASSSGTGGARSQPQHF.

This clonotype was counted at least ten times. The rearrangement links TRBV4-1 to TRBJ2-1; TRBD2 agrees at 8 bases. This CDR3 contains 17 residues. J lost 6 bases, V lost 3 bases, and 13 bases had no gene match. CDR1 and CDR2 from the germline V gene are MGHRA and YSYEKL. CDR3 DNA: TGCGCCAGCAGCCACTTGGGGTCTACTAGCGGTTCCAATGAGCAGTTCTTC. It codes for CASSHLGSTSGSNEQFF.

The sample holds a few counts of this clonotype. This chain uses TRBV6-2 or TRBV6-3 with TRBJ2-2; D not certain. Germline V lookup: CDR1 MNHEY, CDR2 SVGEGT. The CDR3 runs to 13 residues. V was trimmed by 4 bases and J by 6 bases, leaving 9 bases between them. The CDR3 DNA reads TGTGCCAGCAGTTTCGTCCTAGCCGGGGAGCTGTTTTTT. This sequence encodes CASSFVLAGELFF.

This clonotype was seen only a few times. The CDR3 sequence is CASSLTGNYEQYF. For the CDR3, the DNA is TGTGCCAGTAGCCTGACAGGGAATTACGAGCAGTACTTC. The chain links TRBV19 to TRBJ2-7; 7 positions match TRBD1. CDR3 size: 13 residues. With 6 bases clipped from V and 4 bases from J, the junction kept 6 bases outside the gene matches. Germline V lookup: CDR1 LNHDA, CDR2 SQIVND (reference sequence).

This clonotype occurred a few times. V and J are TRBV6-5 and TRBJ1-1; tentatively, D is TRBD1 (5 bases). This CDR3 region has 12 residues. Per germline, CDR1 MNHEY and CDR2 SVGAGI. Trimming stripped 0 bases from V and 6 bases from J, with 5 bases between. The CDR3 DNA reads TGTGCCAGCAGTTACTCGGGGGCTGAAGCTTTCTTT. Protein sequence: CASSYSGAEAFF.

The CDR3 nucleotides are TGCAGTGCTAGAGATTCAAGGCAGGGGGAATACAATGAGCAGTTCTTC. It yields the protein CSARDSRQGEYNEQFF. This chain connects TRBV20-1 to TRBJ2-1; 7 bases fit TRBD1. The V gene end was trimmed by 0 bases and the J gene end by 4 bases; junction bases not matched to a gene: 9. This CDR3 comprises 16 residues. Germline CDR1 DFQATT, CDR2 SNEGSKA (reference sequence).

The sample holds many counts of this clonotype. V and J are TRBV7-2 and TRBJ2-1; 10 bases line up with TRBD2. CDR3 length: 14 residues. Looked up from germline, CDR1 is SGHTA and CDR2 is FQGNSA. With V trimmed by 5 bases and J by 6 bases, 4 bases remained unmatched. The DNA for the CDR3 is TGTGCCAGCAGCCCTAGACTAGCGGGCAATGAGCAGTTCTTC. This sequence encodes CASSPRLAGNEQFF.

This chain uses TRBV6-5 with TRBJ1-5; D gene ambiguous. V lost 8 bases and J 1 base, leaving 9 bases between the germline ends. Germline CDR1 and CDR2: MNHEY and SVGAGI. This CDR3 has 13 residues. CDR3 bases: TGTGCCAGCGGTAGGAGAAGCAATCAGCCCCAGCATTTT. Translation: CASGRRSNQPQHF.

The sample holds a few counts of this clonotype. V gene TRBV20-1 combines with J gene TRBJ2-2; D may match TRBD1 or TRBD2 (7 bases each). The CDR3 is 17 residues long. Germline CDR1 is DFQATT and CDR2 is SNEGSKA (reference sequence). V shed 0 bases and J shed 6 bases, with 20 bases lying between them. The CDR3 protein is CSARDHASGGESGELFF. The DNA for the CDR3 is TGCAGTGCTAGAGATCACGCTTCAGGGGGGGAGTCCGGGGAGCTGTTTTTT.

V is TRBV12-3 or TRBV12-4 and J is TRBJ1-1, with D possibly being TRBD1 (6 bases). The CDR3 covers 14 residues. Trimming stripped 8 bases from V and 2 bases from J, with 15 bases between. The DNA of the CDR3 is TGTGCCAGCGGCCGGACAGCTGCAAACACTGAAGCTTTCTTT. Its translation: CASGRTAANTEAFF.

This clonotype occurred many times. The rearrangement links TRBV5-5 to TRBJ1-1; 7 nucleotides match TRBD1. J gave up 5 bases and V 4 bases, and 8 bases lay outside the gene matches. The germline CDR1 and CDR2 sequences are SGHKS and YYEKEE (reference sequence). This CDR3 is built from 14 residues. The CDR3 nucleotides are TGTGCCAGCAGCCGCGGGCAGGGGGAGACTGAAGCTTTCTTT. Encoded protein: CASSRGQGETEAFF.

Regarding this clonotype: This sequence may be a read error, since a much larger clone differs from it by one base. The V and J genes are TRBV5-1 and TRBJ2-1; the match to TRBD2 covers 11 bases. Germline CDR1 reads SGHRS; CDR2 reads YFSETQ. The CDR3 is made up of 15 amino acids. The CDR3 loop reads CASTLRLAGGDEQFF. Here the CDR3 DNA reads TGCGCCAGCACCTTGAGGCTAGCGGGGGGAGATGAGCAGTTCTTC.

V is TRBV10-3 and J is TRBJ2-7; TRBD1 agrees at 9 bases. Germline CDR1 and CDR2: ENHRY and SYGVKD. The junction had 12 bases not matched to a gene; V was cut back by 7 bases and J by 2 bases. CDR3 length equals 16 residues. CDR3 nucleotide sequence: TGTGCCATCATTATTACCGGGACAGGGCGTACCTACGAGCAGTACTTC. This translates into CAIIITGTGRTYEQYF.

CDR3 protein: CASSGSGSNTGELFF. CDR3 coding DNA: TGTGCCAGCAGTGGGTCGGGTTCGAACACCGGGGAGCTGTTTTTT. This rearrangement joins TRBV7-9 to TRBJ2-2; D gene unclear. Trimming cost V 6 bases and J 0 bases, with 11 bases left between them. CDR3 length: 15 amino acids. Germline-derived CDR1 and CDR2 are SEHNR and FQNEAQ (reference sequence).

Comments on this clonotype: A much larger clone is a single base away; this may be a read error. The chain is built from TRBV10-3 and TRBJ2-5; D may be TRBD2 (5 bases). From germline, CDR1 is ENHRY and CDR2 SYGVKD. The CDR3 has 13 amino acids. CDR3 sequence (DNA): TGTGCCACCAGTGACGGGGTTAAAGAGACCCAGTACTTC. Translated, it gives CATSDGVKETQYF.

This clonotype appeared many times. The chain uses TRBV7-2 and TRBJ2-3; D ambiguous. Trimming removed 2 bases at V and 0 bases at J, with 3 bases between. CDR1 is SGHTA, CDR2 FQGNSA, per germline. CDR3 length: 13 amino acids. CDR3: CASSLYSTDTQYF. As DNA, the CDR3 is TGTGCCAGCAGCTTATATAGCACAGATACGCAGTATTTT.